One and the same sample provided the 6 T cell receptor beta chains below, sequenced in a study of human T cells and chemical hapten exposure. A single record per CDR3 protein comes from TCRdb applying MiXCR to the RACE reads. Of under 120,000 distinct CDR3 sequences in the sample, about 10% are singletons; the top ten hold 3% to 4%. Time point noted: patch test 1, 2 weeks after DPC sensitization. Treatment denoted: therapeutic diphenylcyclopropenone sensitization with weekly scalp DPC. Sequenced here: whole blood, sampled in connection with sensitization to the hapten diphenylcyclopropenone (DPC). These receptors were obtained from a woman aged 40-49 years with alopecia areata. Some clones in this sample may be carry-over from other donors' samples.

This clonotype has only a few counts. This chain connects TRBV12-3 or TRBV12-4 to TRBJ2-7; D might be TRBD1 or TRBD2, each matching 5 bases. Deletions cut 6 bases from V and 6 bases from J, with 12 bases between. This CDR3 contains 12 residues. The CDR3 spells CASSPGTFEQYF. In nucleotides, the CDR3 is TGTGCCAGCAGCCCTGGGACGTTCGAGCAGTACTTC.

This clonotype appeared many times. The chain employs TRBV5-6 and TRBJ2-1, with a possible D match to TRBD1 (6 bases). Germline V gives CDR1 SGHDT, CDR2 YYEEEE. V dropped 2 bases and J dropped 2 bases, with 14 bases sitting between them. The CDR3 extends over 16 amino acids. The chain's CDR3 is CASSFTDRLTYNEQFF. The CDR3 coding sequence is TGTGCCAGCAGCTTTACCGACAGGTTGACCTACAATGAGCAGTTCTTC.

This clonotype was counted ten times or more. The gene calls are TRBV30 and TRBJ2-5; the D gene is possibly TRBD1 (6 bases). The CDR3 has 12 residues. The germline V gene encodes CDR1 GTSNPN and CDR2 SVGIG (reference sequence). The V gene lost 6 bases and the J gene lost 4 bases, with 12 bases spanning the gap. CDR3 residues: CACFRGSETQYF. In DNA, the CDR3 is TGTGCCTGCTTCAGGGGTTCAGAGACCCAGTACTTC. Based on the CDR3 plus reference TRBV30 and TRBJ2-5, the full variable domain is SQTIHQWPATLVQPVGSPLSLECTVEGTSNPNLYWYRQAAGRGLQLLFYSVGIGQISSEVPQNLSASRPQDRQFILSSKKLLLSDSGFYLCACFRGSETQYFGPGTRLLVL.

This clonotype appeared many times. This chain links TRBV15 with TRBJ2-3; maybe TRBD1 (6 bases). The V and J ends lost 2 bases and 2 bases respectively, with 8 bases between them. Germline CDR1 and CDR2: LNHNV and YYDKDF (reference sequence). The CDR3 length is 14 residues. CDR3 loop: CATSRTGFTDTQYF. The CDR3 DNA is TGTGCCACCAGCAGAACAGGGTTCACAGATACGCAGTATTTT.

This chain connects TRBV29-1 to TRBJ2-1, with 7 bases aligning to TRBD2. Germline CDR1 reads SQVTM; CDR2 reads ANQGSEA. V dropped 4 bases and J dropped 8; count of bases not matched to a gene: 17. This CDR3 is 16 amino acids long. In nucleotides, the CDR3 is TGCAGCGTTGCGGCTCGGTGGGAGGGCCCCTCCGATGAGCAGTTCTTC. Translated: CSVAARWEGPSDEQFF.

This clonotype has more than one count but fewer than ten. The rearrangement joins TRBV15 to TRBJ2-3; D is uncertain. The CDR3 length is 14 residues. Germline-derived CDR1 and CDR2 are LNHNV and YYDKDF (reference sequence). Between the trimmed V and J ends, which lost 0 bases and 1 base, there was a span of 5 bases. The CDR3 DNA sequence: TGTGCCACCAGCAGAGATGCTCGCACAGATACGCAGTATTTT. This codes for CATSRDARTDTQYF.